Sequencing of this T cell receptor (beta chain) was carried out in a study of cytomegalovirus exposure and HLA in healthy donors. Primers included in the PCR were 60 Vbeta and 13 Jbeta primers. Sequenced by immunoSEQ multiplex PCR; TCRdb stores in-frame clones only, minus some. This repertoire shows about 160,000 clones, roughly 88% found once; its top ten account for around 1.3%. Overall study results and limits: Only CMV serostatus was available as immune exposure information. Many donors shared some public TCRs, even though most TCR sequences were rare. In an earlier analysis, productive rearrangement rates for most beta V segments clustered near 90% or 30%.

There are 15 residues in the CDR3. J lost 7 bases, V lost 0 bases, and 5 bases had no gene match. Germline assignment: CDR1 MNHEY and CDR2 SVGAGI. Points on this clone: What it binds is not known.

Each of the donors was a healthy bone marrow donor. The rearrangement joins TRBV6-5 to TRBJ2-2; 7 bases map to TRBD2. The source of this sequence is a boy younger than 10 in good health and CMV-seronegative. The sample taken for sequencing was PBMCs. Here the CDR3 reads CASSYSRWTSGELFF. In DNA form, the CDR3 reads TGTGCCAGCAGTTACTCCCGCTGGACTAGCGGGGAGCTGTTTTTT.